The rows below give T cell receptor beta chains drawn from one sample of a study of blood T cell repertoires in COVID-19. Here immunoSEQ multiplex PCR was the method, and the copy in TCRdb shows in-frame clones only, minus some. The sample lists tens of thousands of clones, more than 60% occurring once. Sequenced: peripheral blood. These receptors were collected from an elderly woman with active or convalescent COVID-19. Both conserved end residues are part of each CDR3. The D gene is left open where the match is weak. Expanded clones are given a class, and other clones once, few, many or no size at all.

NA	TRBV6-2/TRBV6-3	TRBJ1-4	TRBD1	CASSFETGTGDEKLFF	TGTGCCAGCAGTTTCGAAACCGGGACAGGGGATGAAAAACTGTTTTTT
NA	TRBV6-5	TRBJ2-7	NA	CASILSTASYEQYF	TGTGCCAGCATTCTATCGACAGCAAGCTACGAGCAGTACTTC
few	TRBV7-9	TRBJ2-3	TRBD2	CASSRGTSASTDTQYF	TGTGCCAGCAGCAGAGGGACTAGCGCGAGCACAGATACGCAGTATTTT
NA	TRBV7-6	TRBJ2-1	TRBD2	CASSLGPGTSGTYYNEQFF	TGTGCCAGCAGCTTAGGCCCCGGGACTAGCGGGACTTATTACAATGAGCAGTTCTTC
NA	TRBV14	TRBJ2-5	NA	CASSQEQAGQETQYF	TGTGCCAGCAGCCAAGAACAAGCGGGTCAAGAGACCCAGTACTTC
NA	TRBV6-2/TRBV6-3	TRBJ1-6	TRBD1	CASSYQVQGYSPLHF	TGTGCCAGCAGTTATCAGGTACAGGGGTATTCACCCCTCCACTTT
NA	TRBV4-3	TRBJ2-7	NA	CASSQDPPPWRGPYEQYF	TGCGCCAGCAGCCAAGACCCGCCCCCCTGGCGGGGGCCTTACGAGCAGTACTTC
NA	TRBV7-2	TRBJ2-3	TRBD2	CASSLSGGDTQYF	TGTGCCAGCAGCTTATCGGGGGGGGATACGCAGTATTTT
NA	TRBV19	TRBJ1-3	TRBD1	CASRKTGSGNTIYF	TGTGCCAGTAGAAAGACAGGGAGTGGAAACACCATATATTTT
NA	TRBV4-2	TRBJ2-3	NA	CASSQEASPRTDTQYF	TGTGCCAGCAGCCAAGAGGCTAGCCCACGCACAGATACGCAGTATTTT
NA	TRBV6-2/TRBV6-3	TRBJ1-4	TRBD1	CASSRDRESEKLFF	TGTGCCAGCAGCCGGGACAGGGAAAGTGAAAAACTGTTTTTT
NA	TRBV6-2/TRBV6-3	TRBJ1-2	NA	CASSSEGGYTF	TGTGCCAGCAGTTCGGAGGGCGGCTACACCTTC
NA	TRBV19	TRBJ1-5	TRBD1	CASRGQGAGQPQHF	TGTGCCAGTAGAGGACAGGGGGCTGGCCAGCCCCAGCATTTT
few	TRBV28	TRBJ2-7	NA	CASSLVYASYEQYF	TGTGCCAGCAGTCTAGTGTACGCGTCCTACGAGCAGTACTTC
NA	TRBV19	TRBJ2-7	TRBD1	CASSTIDREPYEQYF	TGTGCCAGTAGTACTATAGACAGGGAACCCTACGAGCAGTACTTC
NA	TRBV6-2/TRBV6-3	TRBJ2-5	NA	CASSYPPGETQYF	TGTGCCAGCAGTTACCCTCCAGGAGAGACCCAGTACTTC
few	TRBV12-3/TRBV12-4	TRBJ1-2	NA	CASSFQFPYGYTF	TGTGCCAGCAGTTTCCAATTCCCCTATGGCTACACCTTC
NA	TRBV14	TRBJ2-7	NA	CASSQDRGGYSYEQYF	TGTGCCAGCAGCCAAGATCGAGGCGGTTACTCCTACGAGCAGTACTTC
NA	TRBV6-5	TRBJ1-2	NA	CASREGGGYTF	TGTGCCAGCCGGGAGGGCGGTGGCTACACCTTC
NA	TRBV12-5	TRBJ1-6	TRBD1	CASGFFLERGRTAYNSPLHF	TGTGCTAGTGGTTTTTTCCTGGAAAGGGGGCGAACCGCGTATAATTCACCCCTCCACTTT
few	TRBV6-2/TRBV6-3	TRBJ1-2	NA	CASSYSRDRIYGYTF	TGTGCCAGCAGTTACTCGAGAGACAGAATCTATGGCTACACCTTC
few	TRBV6-2/TRBV6-3	TRBJ1-1	NA	CASSYPGRGRTEAFF	TGTGCCAGCAGTTACCCCGGACGGGGGAGGACTGAAGCTTTCTTT
NA	TRBV30	TRBJ1-2	NA	CAWSQSGQDGYTF	TGTGCCTGGAGCCAAAGTGGGCAGGATGGCTACACCTTC
NA	TRBV6-4	TRBJ1-3	NA	CASSDRQGGNTIYF	TGTGCCAGCAGTGACCGCCAGGGAGGAAACACCATATATTTT
NA	TRBV9	TRBJ1-3	NA	CASSVTGNYGNTIYF	TGTGCCAGCAGCGTTACAGGAAACTACGGAAACACCATATATTTT
NA	TRBV7-2	TRBJ2-1	TRBD2	CASSLAGTSGGYNEQFF	TGTGCCAGCAGCTTAGCGGGGACTAGCGGGGGCTACAATGAGCAGTTCTTC
NA	TRBV9	TRBJ1-2	TRBD1	CASSAQGAGYYGYTF	TGTGCCAGCAGCGCCCAGGGGGCAGGGTACTATGGCTACACCTTC
NA	TRBV19	TRBJ1-6	TRBD1	CASSIDRGPVGSPLHF	TGTGCCAGTAGTATTGACAGGGGGCCGGTTGGTTCACCCCTCCACTTT
NA	TRBV3-1/TRBV3-2	TRBJ2-7	NA	CASSQDTQAWEQYF	TGTGCCAGCAGCCAAGATACACAGGCGTGGGAGCAGTACTTC
NA	TRBV11-3	TRBJ2-1	TRBD1	CASSRDRDNEQFF	TGTGCCAGCAGCCGCGACAGGGACAATGAGCAGTTCTTC
NA	TRBV19	TRBJ1-1	NA	CASSRQVTNTEAFF	TGTGCCAGTAGTAGACAGGTAACGAACACTGAAGCTTTCTTT
NA	TRBV9	TRBJ2-3	TRBD2	CASSAEAGDPTDTQYF	TGTGCCAGCAGCGCCGAAGCGGGGGACCCCACAGATACGCAGTATTTT